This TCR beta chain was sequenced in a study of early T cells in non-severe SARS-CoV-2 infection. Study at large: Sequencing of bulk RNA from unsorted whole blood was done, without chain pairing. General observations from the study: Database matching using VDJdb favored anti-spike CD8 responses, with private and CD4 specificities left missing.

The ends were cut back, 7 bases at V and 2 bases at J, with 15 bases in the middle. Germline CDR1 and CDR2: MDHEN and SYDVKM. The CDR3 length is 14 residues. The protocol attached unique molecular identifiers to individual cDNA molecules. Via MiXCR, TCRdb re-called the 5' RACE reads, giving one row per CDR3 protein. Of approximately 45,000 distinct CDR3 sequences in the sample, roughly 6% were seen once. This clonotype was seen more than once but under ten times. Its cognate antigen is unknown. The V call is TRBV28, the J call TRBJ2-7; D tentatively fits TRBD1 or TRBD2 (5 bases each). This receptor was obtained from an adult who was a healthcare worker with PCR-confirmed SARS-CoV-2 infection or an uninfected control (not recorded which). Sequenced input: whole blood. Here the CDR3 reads CASNLGAGTYEQYF. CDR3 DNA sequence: TGTGCCAGCAATCTCGGGGCAGGGACCTACGAGCAGTACTTC. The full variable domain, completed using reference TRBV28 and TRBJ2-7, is DVKVTQSSRYLVKRTGEKVFLECVQDMDHENMFWYRQDPGLGLRLIYFSYDVKMKEKGDIPEGYSVSREKKERFSLILESASTNQTSMYLCASNLGAGTYEQYFGPGTRLTVT.